The 30 T cell receptor beta chains below all came from one sample that was sequenced in a study of T cell responses to AZD1222 COVID-19 vaccine (dated by TCRdb to the early 2020s). Explained via the paper, the time point label denotes: about 28 days (+/-7) after the second vaccine dose. Library generation was performed with the immunoSEQ multiplex PCR assay. Not all clones reach the TCRdb copy of this immuneACCESS table, which keeps in-frame sequences only. Checked studies attribute under half of the gap to unresolved V genes and leave the rest unexplained. The sample profile shows 160,000 or so clones; 85% to 95% of them were found once. The ten largest clones add up to just over 5% of the sample. Material: peripheral blood, obtained 28 days after the second AZD1222 dose. All receptors derive from an adult who received the AZD1222 COVID-19 vaccine.

The chain recombines TRBV19 with TRBJ1-5; D ambiguous. Germline-derived CDR1 and CDR2 are LNHDA and SQIVND (reference sequence). The V end was cut by 3 bases, the J end by 3 bases, with 12 bases between. The CDR3 sequence is 15 residues long. The DNA for the CDR3 is TGTGCCAGTAGTATGGAGCTTATAGCCAATCAGCCCCAGCATTTT. It specifies CASSMELIANQPQHF.

The gene calls are TRBV4-3 and TRBJ2-2; 7 bases align to TRBD1. The CDR3 is 14 residues long. CDR1 and CDR2 (germline): LGHNA, YSLEER. The trim removed 3 bases at V and 6 bases at J, leaving 4 bases unmatched. The CDR3 region has the DNA TGCGCCAGCAGCCACAACAGGGGATCCGGGGAGCTGTTTTTT. Its translation is CASSHNRGSGELFF.

This clone was recorded only once. V and J are TRBV18 and TRBJ1-5; tentatively, D is TRBD1 (5 bases). Germline-derived CDR1 and CDR2 are KGHSH and LQKENI. V lost 4 bases and J 0 bases, leaving 16 bases between the germline ends. This CDR3 is built from 17 residues. The CDR3 region has the DNA TGTGCCAGCTCACGCGCCGAGGGGCAGCATAGCAATCAGCCCCAGCATTTT. Translated, it gives CASSRAEGQHSNQPQHF. Drawing the rest from reference TRBV18 and TRBJ1-5, the complete variable domain is NAGVMQNPRHLVRRRGQEARLRCSPMKGHSHVYWYRQLPEEGLKFMVYLQKENIIDESGMPKERFSAEFPKEGPSILRIQQVVRGDSAAYFCASSRAEGQHSNQPQHFGDGTRLSIL.

This clone has a single count. V and J are TRBV6-1 and TRBJ1-1; D unresolved. Germline CDR1 is MNHNS and CDR2 is SASEGT. The CDR3 consists of 13 residues. The V end was cut by 1 base, the J end by 5 bases, with 8 bases between. CDR3 region: CASSEVGWTEAFF. CDR3 nucleotide sequence: TGTGCCAGCAGTGAAGTCGGATGGACTGAAGCTTTCTTT.

This clone was picked up one time. The chain links TRBV28 to TRBJ2-1; the D is unclear. From germline, CDR1 is MDHEN and CDR2 SYDVKM. CDR3 size: 16 residues. V dropped 0 bases and J dropped 0 bases, with 9 bases sitting between them. For the CDR3, the DNA is TGTGCCAGCAGTTTATGGGTCCAGAGCTCCTACAATGAGCAGTTCTTC. Its translation is CASSLWVQSSYNEQFF.

The chain employs TRBV3-1 (or the pseudogene TRBV3-2) and TRBJ2-1; D gene uncertain. CDR1 and CDR2 (germline): LGHDT, YNNKEL (reference sequence). This CDR3 spans 15 amino acids. V lost 1 base to trimming and J lost 8 bases, with 15 bases between them. The CDR3 coding sequence is TGTGCCAGCAGCCAAGCCCCAGCTGATACGGATGAGCAGTTCTTC. Translated: CASSQAPADTDEQFF.

The chain is built from TRBV11-2 and TRBJ2-7, with D possibly TRBD2 on 7 matching bases. The CDR3 sequence is 14 residues long. The V and J ends lost 4 bases and 4 bases respectively, with 14 bases between them. Germline V gene sequence: CDR1 SGHAT, CDR2 FQNNGV. CDR3 region: CASSSVRGAYEQYF. In DNA, the CDR3 is TGTGCCAGCAGCTCCGTACGGGGGGCGTACGAGCAGTACTTC.

The chain is built from TRBV7-9 and TRBJ2-3; tentatively, D is TRBD2 (6 bases). The ends were cut back, 8 bases at V and 3 bases at J, with 12 bases in the middle. The CDR3 contains 13 residues. Per the germline V gene, CDR1 is SEHNR and CDR2 is FQNEAQ (reference sequence). CDR3 bases: TGTGCCAGCGAGGGAGGTTGGACAGATACGCAGTATTTT. Amino acid sequence: CASEGGWTDTQYF.

The V call is TRBV14, the J call TRBJ2-1, with D unclear. V was trimmed by 3 bases and J by 9 bases, leaving 9 bases between them. CDR1 and CDR2 (germline): SGHDN, FVKESK. This CDR3 region has 12 residues. CDR3 DNA sequence: TGTGCCAGCAGCCACGTTGGAACTGAGCAGTTCTTC. Its translation is CASSHVGTEQFF.

The rearrangement links TRBV19 to TRBJ1-1; 7 bases are shared with TRBD1. The CDR3 extends over 16 amino acids. With V trimmed by 1 base and J by 6 bases, 11 bases remained unmatched. Germline CDR1 and CDR2: LNHDA and SQIVND (reference sequence). The CDR3: CASSIAPGGGRAEAFF. In DNA form, the CDR3 reads TGTGCCAGTAGTATAGCCCCAGGGGGGGGAAGAGCTGAAGCTTTCTTT.

As concerns this clone: Within the sample, other DNA sequences also encode this same CDR3. The rearrangement links TRBV5-1 to TRBJ2-1, with D hard to call. Per the germline V gene, CDR1 is SGHRS and CDR2 is YFSETQ. Trimming stripped 2 bases from V and 7 bases from J, with 7 bases between. CDR3 length: 12 residues. CDR3 in DNA: TGCGCCAGCAGCTTTCTAGGGAATGAGCAGTTCTTC. Protein product: CASSFLGNEQFF. Looking up the rest from reference TRBV5-1 and TRBJ2-1 gives the full variable domain: KAGVTQTPRYLIKTRGQQVTLSCSPISGHRSVSWYQQTPGQGLQFLFEYFSETQRNKGNFPGRFSGRQFSNSRSEMNVSTLELGDSALYLCASSFLGNEQFFGPGTRLTVL.

This clone was recorded only once. The chain combines TRBV5-5 with TRBJ1-5; 8 positions match TRBD1. The CDR3 sequence is 15 residues long. J was trimmed by 0 bases and V by 4 bases; bases with no gene match: 3. Germline CDR1 SGHKS, CDR2 YYEKEE (reference sequence). CDR3 coding DNA: TGTGCCAGCAGCACAGGACAGGGTAGCAATCAGCCCCAGCATTTT. Its protein is CASSTGQGSNQPQHF.

This sequence joins TRBV6-5 and TRBJ2-2; D remains unclear. The CDR3 contains 14 residues. Germline CDR1 and CDR2: MNHEY and SVGAGI. Trimming took 0 bases from V and 5 from J, leaving 7 bases between them. The CDR3 is CASSYSTWTGELFF. The CDR3, as DNA: TGTGCCAGCAGTTACTCGACGTGGACCGGGGAGCTGTTTTTT.

This clone was counted once. The chain employs TRBV12-5 and TRBJ1-4; D is possibly TRBD1 (6 bases). This CDR3 has 13 residues. With 5 bases removed from V and 4 bases from J, the gap between germline ends came to 8 bases. Germline V gene sequence: CDR1 LGHNT, CDR2 FRNRAP. CDR3 residues: CASGQGRNEKLFF. The CDR3 nucleotides read TGTGCTAGTGGTCAGGGGCGTAATGAAAAACTGTTTTTT. Using reference TRBV12-5 and TRBJ1-4 for the parts outside the CDR3, the full variable domain is DARVTQTPRHKVTEMGQEVTMRCQPILGHNTVFWYRQTMMQGLELLAYFRNRAPLDDSGMPKDRFSAEMPDATLATLKIQPSEPRDSAVYFCASGQGRNEKLFFGSGTQLSVL.

The chain recombines TRBV2 with TRBJ1-2, with 7 bases fitting TRBD1. V lost 5 bases, J lost 6 bases, and 6 bases stayed unmatched. Germline CDR1 and CDR2: SNHLY and FYNNEI. CDR3 length equals 13 residues. The CDR3, as DNA: TGTGCCAGCAGTCCACAGGGGAGGGATGGCTACACCTTC. This codes for CASSPQGRDGYTF.

The V gene is TRBV29-1, the J gene TRBJ2-1; 13 positions match TRBD2. Germline V lookup: CDR1 SQVTM, CDR2 ANQGSEA. The CDR3 is made up of 14 amino acids. V lost 6 bases and J lost 6; bases outside the gene matches: 5. The CDR3 protein is CSVAGTSGTNEQFF. CDR3 nucleotide sequence: TGCAGCGTCGCCGGGACTAGCGGGACCAATGAGCAGTTCTTC.

The chain links TRBV7-9 to TRBJ2-2, with no clear D. This CDR3 contains 16 residues. The germline V and J ends were trimmed by 0 bases and 3 bases, with 11 bases remaining between them. Germline V gene sequence: CDR1 SEHNR, CDR2 FQNEAQ (reference sequence). The CDR3 region is CASSLARSSYTGELFF. In DNA form, the CDR3 reads TGTGCCAGCAGCTTAGCGCGGAGCTCCTACACCGGGGAGCTGTTTTTT. Together with reference TRBV7-9 and TRBJ2-2, the CDR3 gives the full variable domain: DTGVSQNPRHKITKRGQNVTFRCDPISEHNRLYWYRQTLGQGPEFLTYFQNEAQLEKSRLLSDRFSAERPKGSFSTLEIQRTEQGDSAMYLCASSLARSSYTGELFFGEGSRLTVL.

In DNA, the CDR3 is TGTGCCAGCAGTTTATCCGCGGACAGGTACGAGCAGTACTTC. Amino acid sequence: CASSLSADRYEQYF. The V gene is TRBV28, the J gene TRBJ2-7, with 7 bases lining up with TRBD1. CDR3 length: 14 residues. Germline values: CDR1 MDHEN, CDR2 SYDVKM. The V and J ends lost 1 base and 4 bases, in that order; junction bases with no gene match: 4.

This clone was detected a few times. This chain uses TRBV29-1 with TRBJ1-4; D not certain. Trimming shortened V by 5 bases and J by 10 bases, and 14 bases separated the two germline ends. The germline CDR1 and CDR2 sequences are SQVTM and ANQGSEA. The CDR3 has 12 residues. CDR3 amino acids: CSVPGRSVKLFF. The CDR3 nucleotides are TGCAGCGTTCCCGGGCGCTCCGTAAAACTGTTTTTT. Complete variable domain (other parts from reference TRBV29-1 and TRBJ1-4): SAVISQKPSRDICQRGTSLTIQCQVDSQVTMMFWYRQQPGQSLTLIATANQGSEATYESGFVIDKFPISRPNLTFSTLTVSNMSPEDSSIYLCSVPGRSVKLFFGSGTQLSVL.

The chain recombines TRBV29-1 with TRBJ2-7; 7 positions agree with TRBD1. Germline CDR1 reads SQVTM; CDR2 reads ANQGSEA. The CDR3 covers 14 residues. V lost 7 bases to trimming and J lost 1 base; unmatched junction nucleotides: 10. CDR3 region: CSASQDRQSYEQYF. The CDR3 nucleotides are TGCAGCGCCTCACAGGACAGGCAATCCTACGAGCAGTACTTC.

V gene TRBV2 combines with J gene TRBJ2-5; perhaps TRBD2 as D (6 bases). Per the germline V gene, CDR1 is SNHLY and CDR2 is FYNNEI. CDR3 length: 13 residues. Trimming shortened V by 3 bases and J by 7 bases, and 12 bases separated the two germline ends. The CDR3 is CASSEVQGGTQYF. In DNA, the CDR3 is TGTGCCAGCAGTGAGGTGCAGGGAGGGACCCAGTACTTC.

This chain joins TRBV5-4 and TRBJ2-7; 12 nucleotides line up with TRBD2. V lost 1 base and J lost 2; bases outside the gene matches: 7. Per the germline V gene, CDR1 is SGHNT and CDR2 is YYREEE (reference sequence). This CDR3 region has 17 residues. In DNA form, the CDR3 reads TGTGCCAGCAGCTTGAGCCCTAGCGGGAGGGCCGCCTACGAGCAGTACTTC. Its translation is CASSLSPSGRAAYEQYF.

The chain recombines TRBV24-1 with TRBJ2-7, with unresolved D. V was cut by 2 bases and J by 3 bases, with 1 base left in between. CDR3 length: 11 residues. Germline assignment: CDR1 KGHDR and CDR2 SFDVKD. The CDR3 coding sequence is TGTGCCACCAGTGATTACTACGAGCAGTACTTC. It is translated as CATSDYYEQYF.

J is TRBJ2-1 and V is TRBV19; 8 nucleotides agree with TRBD1. This CDR3 contains 16 residues. Trimming took 5 bases from V and 5 from J; bases not matched to a gene: 11. Germline CDR1 LNHDA, CDR2 SQIVND (reference sequence). The CDR3: CASSPNGQGADNEQFF. The CDR3 bases are TGTGCCAGTAGTCCCAATGGGCAGGGGGCTGACAATGAGCAGTTCTTC.

The CDR3 is CASNSLGQGIDEQFF. Written as DNA, the CDR3 is TGTGCCAGTAATAGCCTGGGACAGGGTATCGATGAGCAGTTCTTC. The rearrangement links TRBV27 to TRBJ2-1; 9 bases align to TRBD1. With 9 bases clipped from V and 8 bases from J, the junction kept 14 bases outside the gene matches. From germline, CDR1 is MNHEY and CDR2 SMNVEV (reference sequence). This CDR3 is built from 15 residues.

The V and J genes are TRBV7-6 and TRBJ1-6; 7 bases are shared with TRBD1. CDR3 length equals 15 residues. Germline V gene sequence: CDR1 SGHVS, CDR2 FNYEAQ. The J segment lost 9 bases and the V segment lost 0 bases, leaving 5 bases of the junction unmatched. CDR3 amino acids: CASSLAPGGGSPLHF. The CDR3 DNA reads as TGTGCCAGCAGCTTAGCGCCAGGGGGAGGTTCACCCCTCCACTTT.

This clone was observed once. The chain carries TRBV28 and TRBJ1-1; possibly TRBD1 for D (6 bases). CDR3 size: 12 residues. CDR1 and CDR2 from the germline V gene are MDHEN and SYDVKM. With 6 bases removed from V and 10 bases from J, the gap between germline ends came to 15 bases. The DNA for the CDR3 is TGTGCCAGCAGCCAAGACAGGACGTCAGCTTTCTTT. Translating gives CASSQDRTSAFF.

The rearrangement joins TRBV24-1 to TRBJ2-1, with 12 bases matching TRBD2. This CDR3 region has 16 residues. Trimming cost V 5 bases and J 6 bases; bases outside gene matches: 7. The germline V gene has CDR1 KGHDR and CDR2 SFDVKD. CDR3 in DNA: TGTGCCACCAGTGCCCCCGGGACTAGCGGGCTCAATGAGCAGTTCTTC. It is translated as CATSAPGTSGLNEQFF.

V gene TRBV11-3 combines with J gene TRBJ2-1; tentative D call: TRBD2 (5 bases). Trimming cost V 1 base and J 10 bases, with 14 bases left between them. Germline CDR1 is SGHNT and CDR2 is YENEEA. The CDR3 has 14 amino acids. CDR3 region: CASSLGVHPGEQFF. In DNA form, the CDR3 reads TGTGCCAGCAGCTTAGGCGTCCATCCGGGGGAGCAGTTCTTC. Using reference TRBV11-3 and TRBJ2-1 for the parts outside the CDR3, the full variable domain is EAGVVQSPRYKIIEKKQPVAFWCNPISGHNTLYWYLQNLGQGPELLIRYENEEAVDDSQLPKDRFSAERLKGVDSTLKIQPAELGDSAVYLCASSLGVHPGEQFFGPGTRLTVL.

This clone was counted a few times. V is TRBV5-4 and J is TRBJ1-1; the D gene is possibly TRBD1 (5 bases). The germline V gene encodes CDR1 SGHNT and CDR2 YYREEE (reference sequence). CDR3 length: 16 amino acids. V was cut by 3 bases and J by 4 bases, with 19 bases left in between. CDR3 region: CASSWEASLGGTEAFF. Here the CDR3 DNA reads TGTGCCAGCAGCTGGGAGGCGTCCTTGGGGGGCACTGAAGCTTTCTTT.